This TCR beta chain was recovered during a study of metastatic and nonmetastatic thyroid tumors. Study in general: Blood and tumor or nodule tissue repertoires from malignant and benign thyroid patients were compared.

This clone qualifies as medium-sized. No patient received treatment before thyroid surgery. V was trimmed by 2 bases and J by 6 bases, leaving 11 bases between them. The CDR3 sequence is 14 residues long. Germline V CDR1 and CDR2: KGHSH, LQKENI. Original processing notes: In papillary thyroid cancer, a distant-metastasis classifier was built using CDR3 differences across clinicopathological groups. TCRdb re-processed the PCR reads through MiXCR. The V and J calls were not made by the authors but by TCRdb's processing. This table holds thousands of clones, about 45% found once. Sequenced: tumor tissue. The TCR comes from a male donor with papillary thyroid cancer or a benign thyroid nodule (not recorded which). Some clones in this sample may be carry-over from other donors' samples. V and J are TRBV18 and TRBJ2-1, with a tentative D call TRBD2 (5 bases). CDR3 bases: TGTGCCAGCTCACCAACGAAACTAGGCAATGAGCAGTTCTTC. It encodes CASSPTKLGNEQFF.